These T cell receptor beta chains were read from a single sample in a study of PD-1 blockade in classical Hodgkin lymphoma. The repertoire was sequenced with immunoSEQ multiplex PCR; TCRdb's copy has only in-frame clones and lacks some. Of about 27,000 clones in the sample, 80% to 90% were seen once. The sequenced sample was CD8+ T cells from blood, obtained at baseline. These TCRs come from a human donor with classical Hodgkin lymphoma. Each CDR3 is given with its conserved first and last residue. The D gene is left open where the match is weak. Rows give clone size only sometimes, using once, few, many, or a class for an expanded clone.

CDR3aa: CASIKSRGLSYNEQFF; CDR3nt: TGTGCCAGCATCAAATCCCGGGGTCTATCCTACAATGAGCAGTTCTTC; v_gene: TRBV7-9; j_gene: TRBJ2-1; abundance: -; d_gene: -; len: 16
CDR3aa: CASSQAGPKLASNEQFF; CDR3nt: TGTGCCAGCAGCCAAGCCGGCCCGAAACTAGCCTCCAATGAGCAGTTCTTC; v_gene: TRBV4-2; j_gene: TRBJ2-1; abundance: -; d_gene: -; len: 17
CDR3aa: CASSFPRQGGSFEKLFF; CDR3nt: TGTGCCAGCAGTTTCCCTCGACAGGGGGGTTCGTTCGAAAAACTGTTTTTT; v_gene: TRBV28; j_gene: TRBJ1-4; abundance: -; d_gene: TRBD1; len: 17
CDR3aa: CASSFFGGTGIDEQYF; CDR3nt: TGTGCCAGCAGCTTTTTCGGTGGGACAGGGATCGACGAGCAGTACTTC; v_gene: TRBV7-8; j_gene: TRBJ2-7; abundance: -; d_gene: TRBD1; len: 16
CDR3aa: CASSSITENEKLFF; CDR3nt: TGTGCCAGCAGCTCGATTACAGAAAATGAAAAACTGTTTTTT; v_gene: TRBV11-2; j_gene: TRBJ1-4; abundance: -; d_gene: -; len: 14
CDR3aa: CASSGGGAESNYGYTF; CDR3nt: TGCGCCAGCAGTGGCGGAGGGGCCGAATCTAACTATGGCTACACCTTC; v_gene: TRBV10-1; j_gene: TRBJ1-2; abundance: -; d_gene: -; len: 16
CDR3aa: CASERTLGVGSTDTQYF; CDR3nt: TGTGCCAGTGAGAGGACGCTCGGGGTAGGGAGCACAGATACGCAGTATTTT; v_gene: TRBV19; j_gene: TRBJ2-3; abundance: -; d_gene: -; len: 17
CDR3aa: CASSRAGANQETQYF; CDR3nt: TGTGCCAGCAGCCGGGCGGGAGCGAACCAAGAGACCCAGTACTTC; v_gene: TRBV7-9; j_gene: TRBJ2-5; abundance: -; d_gene: TRBD2; len: 15
CDR3aa: CASRDPGTSGYEQYF; CDR3nt: TGTGCCAGCAGGGACCCCGGGACTAGCGGCTACGAGCAGTACTTC; v_gene: TRBV5-8; j_gene: TRBJ2-7; abundance: -; d_gene: TRBD2; len: 15
CDR3aa: CASSSGTLGEQFF; CDR3nt: TGTGCCAGCAGTTCGGGAACCTTAGGTGAGCAGTTCTTC; v_gene: TRBV27; j_gene: TRBJ2-1; abundance: -; d_gene: -; len: 13
CDR3aa: CASSQGLASTDTQYF; CDR3nt: TGTGCCAGCAGTCAGGGACTAGCGTCCACAGATACGCAGTATTTT; v_gene: TRBV28; j_gene: TRBJ2-3; abundance: -; d_gene: TRBD2; len: 15
CDR3aa: CASSFRRTAKTGELFF; CDR3nt: TGTGCCAGCAGCTTTAGACGGACTGCAAAGACCGGGGAGCTGTTTTTT; v_gene: TRBV11-2; j_gene: TRBJ2-2; abundance: -; d_gene: -; len: 16
CDR3aa: CAWSSVGGPYNEQFF; CDR3nt: TGTGCCTGGAGTTCGGTGGGAGGGCCCTACAATGAGCAGTTCTTC; v_gene: TRBV30; j_gene: TRBJ2-1; abundance: -; d_gene: TRBD2; len: 15
CDR3aa: CASEVAGANVLTF; CDR3nt: TGTGCCAGCGAGGTGGCTGGGGCCAACGTCCTGACTTTC; v_gene: TRBV2; j_gene: TRBJ2-6; abundance: few; d_gene: -; len: 13
CDR3aa: CASSPPGGSSYEQYF; CDR3nt: TGTGCCAGCAGTCCCCCGGGGGGGAGCTCCTACGAGCAGTACTTC; v_gene: TRBV28; j_gene: TRBJ2-7; abundance: -; d_gene: TRBD2; len: 15